This is a list of T cell receptor beta chains from one sample in a study of T cell repertoires in cytomegalovirus infection. TCRdb itself ran the reads through MiXCR, one entry per CDR3 protein. The sample shows about 890,000 distinct CDR3 sequences, roughly 31% of them seen only once. What these receptors recognize is not known. Here the sequenced sample was cultured CD8+ T cells from PBMCs, taken from culture after CMV antigen stimulation. These TCRs come from a human donor in good health (CMV status not recorded). Some clones in this sample may be carry-over from other donors' samples. Both conserved end residues are part of each CDR3. Fields, in order: clone size, J gene, CDR3 length, D gene, V gene, CDR3 protein, CDR3 DNA. D genes are given only for firm matches. The size entry is marked missing in some rows and otherwise reads once, few, many or a size class.

NA TRBJ2-1 15 TRBD2 TRBV27 CASSFGLVAESEQFF TGTGCCAGCAGTTTTGGACTAGTGGCCGAAAGTGAGCAGTTCTTC
once TRBJ2-1 12 NA TRBV10-1 CASGDRHNEQFF TGCGCCAGCGGAGACAGGCACAATGAGCAGTTCTTC
NA TRBJ2-6 17 NA TRBV27 CAGSLYARVSGANVLTF TGTGCCGGCAGTTTATACGCCAGGGTCTCTGGGGCCAACGTCCTGACTTTC
few TRBJ2-3 24 TRBD2 TRBV19 CASSGLAGATVPGRFTASTDTQYF TGTGCCAGTAGCGGACTAGCGGGGGCCACCGTTCCAGGACGGTTCACCGCTAGCACAGATACGCAGTATTTT
NA TRBJ1-5 15 NA TRBV2 CAVTRYRDDYQPQHF TGTGCCGTAACGCGGTACAGGGACGACTATCAGCCCCAGCATTTT
many TRBJ2-5 17 NA TRBV6-5 CASSYSTQAPGSETQYF TGTGCCAGCAGTTACTCGACACAGGCCCCTGGGTCGGAGACCCAGTACTTC
NA TRBJ1-1 17 NA TRBV7-9 CASSPGIGGRMNTEAFF TGTGCCAGCAGCCCGGGGATTGGAGGCAGGATGAACACTGAAGCTTTCTTT
few TRBJ2-3 17 TRBD2 TRBV3-1 CASSQDRAGPSTDTQYF TGTGCCAGCAGCCAAGATCGAGCGGGACCTAGCACAGATACGCAGTATTTT
NA TRBJ2-5 12 NA TRBV5-6 CASSLGGDSQYF TGTGCCAGCAGCTTGGGAGGGGATTCCCAGTACTTC
few TRBJ2-3 15 NA TRBV12-3/TRBV12-4 CASSPLWGAGDTQYF TGTGCCAGCAGTCCACTTTGGGGGGCGGGAGATACGCAGTATTTT
few TRBJ2-1 16 TRBD1 TRBV4-1 CASRSVTGGIYNEQFF TGCGCCAGCAGAAGCGTAACAGGGGGCATTTACAATGAGCAGTTCTTC
NA TRBJ1-2 16 TRBD1 TRBV7-9 CASSPTRDRGEDGYTF TGTGCCAGCAGCCCGACCCGGGACAGGGGTGAGGATGGCTACACCTTC
NA TRBJ1-1 13 NA TRBV12-3/TRBV12-4 CASSFGGVGEAFF TGTGCCAGCAGTTTTGGGGGAGTGGGTGAAGCTTTCTTT
few TRBJ2-1 12 NA TRBV15 CATSREGNEQFF TGTGCCACCAGCAGAGAGGGGAATGAGCAGTTCTTC
NA TRBJ2-1 13 NA TRBV5-4 CASTHRAGNEQFF TGTGCCAGCACCCATAGAGCTGGCAATGAGCAGTTCTTC
NA TRBJ2-1 14 NA TRBV5-6 CASSSGGQFNEQFF TGTGCCAGCAGCTCGGGGGGACAGTTCAATGAGCAGTTCTTC
few TRBJ2-3 14 NA TRBV11-3 CASSFWNETDTQYF TGTGCCAGCAGCTTTTGGAATGAAACGGATACGCAGTATTTT
NA TRBJ1-2 14 NA TRBV4-1 CASSQSGSFYGYTF TGCGCCAGCAGCCAAAGCGGTAGCTTCTATGGCTACACCTTC
many TRBJ2-6 18 TRBD1 TRBV7-9 CASSFPGQGSSGANVLTF TGTGCCAGCAGCTTCCCTGGACAGGGAAGCTCCGGGGCCAACGTCCTGACTTTC
NA TRBJ2-3 14 NA TRBV7-9 CASSFQGTTDTQYF TGTGCCAGCAGCTTTCAGGGTACCACAGATACGCAGTATTTT
NA TRBJ2-5 15 TRBD2 TRBV6-5 CATRLAGAGQETQYF TGTGCCACCCGACTAGCGGGGGCGGGACAAGAGACCCAGTACTTC
NA TRBJ1-1 14 TRBD1 TRBV29-1 CSVKRDSPNTEAFF TGCAGCGTCAAAAGGGACAGCCCAAACACTGAAGCTTTCTTT
NA TRBJ2-3 16 TRBD2 TRBV12-3/TRBV12-4 CASSFWRRGGQDTQYF TGTGCCAGCAGTTTTTGGCGGCGGGGGGGCCAAGATACGCAGTATTTT
NA TRBJ2-3 17 TRBD2 TRBV9 CASSVQIAGGATDTQYF TGTGCCAGCAGTGTCCAGATAGCGGGGGGGGCGACAGATACGCAGTATTTT
many TRBJ1-3 14 NA TRBV7-9 CASSLQSSGNTIYF TGTGCCAGCAGCTTACAGAGCTCTGGAAACACCATATATTTT
NA TRBJ2-5 15 TRBD2 TRBV7-9 CASSFLAGEQETQYF TGTGCCAGCAGCTTTCTAGCGGGGGAGCAAGAAACCCAGTACTTC
few TRBJ1-5 13 NA TRBV6-8 CASSDGFLQPQHF TGTGCCAGTTCTGACGGCTTTCTCCAGCCCCAGCATTTT
few TRBJ1-5 18 NA TRBV6-1 CASSPPRAMDYSNQPQHF TGTGCCAGCAGCCCCCCTCGGGCAATGGATTATAGCAATCAGCCCCAGCATTTT
many TRBJ1-3 16 TRBD1 TRBV7-2 CASSAGQGYSGNTIYF TGTGCCAGCAGCGCGGGACAGGGTTACTCTGGAAACACCATATATTTT
many TRBJ2-2 16 NA TRBV7-6 CASSFFPGDGTGELFF TGTGCCAGCAGCTTTTTTCCGGGGGATGGGACCGGGGAGCTGTTTTTT
NA TRBJ1-2 17 TRBD1 TRBV14 CASSQGRTGTGPYGYTF TGTGCCAGCAGCCAAGGCCGCACCGGGACAGGGCCCTATGGCTACACCTTC
NA TRBJ1-4 15 NA TRBV7-9 CASSFTGTPNEKLFF TGTGCCAGCAGCTTCACCGGGACACCGAATGAAAAACTGTTTTTT
few TRBJ1-1 13 NA TRBV15 CATATAWNTEAFF TGTGCCACCGCGACAGCTTGGAACACTGAAGCTTTCTTT
NA TRBJ1-1 20 TRBD1 TRBV11-2 CASSFDSLGGQGSKNTEAFF TGTGCCAGCAGCTTCGATTCTCTAGGGGGCCAGGGGAGCAAAAACACTGAAGCTTTCTTT
many TRBJ2-1 17 TRBD2 TRBV4-1 CASSPRLAGGSYNEQFF TGCGCCAGCAGCCCCCGACTAGCGGGGGGGTCCTACAATGAGCAGTTCTTC
NA TRBJ1-6 13 NA TRBV6-1 CASIGQWTSPLHF TGTGCCAGCATTGGACAGTGGACTTCACCCCTCCACTTT
NA TRBJ2-1 15 NA TRBV7-9 CASSLGAQAYNEQFF TGTGCCAGCAGCTTAGGTGCCCAGGCGTACAATGAGCAGTTCTTC
NA TRBJ1-2 16 NA TRBV2 CASLFAAGTSNYGYTF TGTGCCAGCCTATTCGCGGCCGGGACATCGAATTATGGCTACACCTTC
NA TRBJ1-1 15 NA TRBV12-3/TRBV12-4 CANSPRGATNTEAFF TGTGCCAACAGTCCTCGAGGAGCTACGAACACTGAAGCTTTCTTT
few TRBJ2-2 15 NA TRBV7-9 CASSSTSSDTGELFF TGTGCCAGCAGCTCAACTAGTTCCGATACCGGGGAGCTGTTTTTT
NA TRBJ2-6 19 NA TRBV6-6 CASSYLLGGRRAGANVLTF TGTGCCAGCAGTTACCTTCTTGGGGGGCGAAGAGCTGGGGCCAACGTCCTGACTTTC
NA TRBJ1-2 13 TRBD1 TRBV27 CASRMTGDYGYTF TGTGCCAGCAGAATGACAGGGGACTATGGCTACACCTTC